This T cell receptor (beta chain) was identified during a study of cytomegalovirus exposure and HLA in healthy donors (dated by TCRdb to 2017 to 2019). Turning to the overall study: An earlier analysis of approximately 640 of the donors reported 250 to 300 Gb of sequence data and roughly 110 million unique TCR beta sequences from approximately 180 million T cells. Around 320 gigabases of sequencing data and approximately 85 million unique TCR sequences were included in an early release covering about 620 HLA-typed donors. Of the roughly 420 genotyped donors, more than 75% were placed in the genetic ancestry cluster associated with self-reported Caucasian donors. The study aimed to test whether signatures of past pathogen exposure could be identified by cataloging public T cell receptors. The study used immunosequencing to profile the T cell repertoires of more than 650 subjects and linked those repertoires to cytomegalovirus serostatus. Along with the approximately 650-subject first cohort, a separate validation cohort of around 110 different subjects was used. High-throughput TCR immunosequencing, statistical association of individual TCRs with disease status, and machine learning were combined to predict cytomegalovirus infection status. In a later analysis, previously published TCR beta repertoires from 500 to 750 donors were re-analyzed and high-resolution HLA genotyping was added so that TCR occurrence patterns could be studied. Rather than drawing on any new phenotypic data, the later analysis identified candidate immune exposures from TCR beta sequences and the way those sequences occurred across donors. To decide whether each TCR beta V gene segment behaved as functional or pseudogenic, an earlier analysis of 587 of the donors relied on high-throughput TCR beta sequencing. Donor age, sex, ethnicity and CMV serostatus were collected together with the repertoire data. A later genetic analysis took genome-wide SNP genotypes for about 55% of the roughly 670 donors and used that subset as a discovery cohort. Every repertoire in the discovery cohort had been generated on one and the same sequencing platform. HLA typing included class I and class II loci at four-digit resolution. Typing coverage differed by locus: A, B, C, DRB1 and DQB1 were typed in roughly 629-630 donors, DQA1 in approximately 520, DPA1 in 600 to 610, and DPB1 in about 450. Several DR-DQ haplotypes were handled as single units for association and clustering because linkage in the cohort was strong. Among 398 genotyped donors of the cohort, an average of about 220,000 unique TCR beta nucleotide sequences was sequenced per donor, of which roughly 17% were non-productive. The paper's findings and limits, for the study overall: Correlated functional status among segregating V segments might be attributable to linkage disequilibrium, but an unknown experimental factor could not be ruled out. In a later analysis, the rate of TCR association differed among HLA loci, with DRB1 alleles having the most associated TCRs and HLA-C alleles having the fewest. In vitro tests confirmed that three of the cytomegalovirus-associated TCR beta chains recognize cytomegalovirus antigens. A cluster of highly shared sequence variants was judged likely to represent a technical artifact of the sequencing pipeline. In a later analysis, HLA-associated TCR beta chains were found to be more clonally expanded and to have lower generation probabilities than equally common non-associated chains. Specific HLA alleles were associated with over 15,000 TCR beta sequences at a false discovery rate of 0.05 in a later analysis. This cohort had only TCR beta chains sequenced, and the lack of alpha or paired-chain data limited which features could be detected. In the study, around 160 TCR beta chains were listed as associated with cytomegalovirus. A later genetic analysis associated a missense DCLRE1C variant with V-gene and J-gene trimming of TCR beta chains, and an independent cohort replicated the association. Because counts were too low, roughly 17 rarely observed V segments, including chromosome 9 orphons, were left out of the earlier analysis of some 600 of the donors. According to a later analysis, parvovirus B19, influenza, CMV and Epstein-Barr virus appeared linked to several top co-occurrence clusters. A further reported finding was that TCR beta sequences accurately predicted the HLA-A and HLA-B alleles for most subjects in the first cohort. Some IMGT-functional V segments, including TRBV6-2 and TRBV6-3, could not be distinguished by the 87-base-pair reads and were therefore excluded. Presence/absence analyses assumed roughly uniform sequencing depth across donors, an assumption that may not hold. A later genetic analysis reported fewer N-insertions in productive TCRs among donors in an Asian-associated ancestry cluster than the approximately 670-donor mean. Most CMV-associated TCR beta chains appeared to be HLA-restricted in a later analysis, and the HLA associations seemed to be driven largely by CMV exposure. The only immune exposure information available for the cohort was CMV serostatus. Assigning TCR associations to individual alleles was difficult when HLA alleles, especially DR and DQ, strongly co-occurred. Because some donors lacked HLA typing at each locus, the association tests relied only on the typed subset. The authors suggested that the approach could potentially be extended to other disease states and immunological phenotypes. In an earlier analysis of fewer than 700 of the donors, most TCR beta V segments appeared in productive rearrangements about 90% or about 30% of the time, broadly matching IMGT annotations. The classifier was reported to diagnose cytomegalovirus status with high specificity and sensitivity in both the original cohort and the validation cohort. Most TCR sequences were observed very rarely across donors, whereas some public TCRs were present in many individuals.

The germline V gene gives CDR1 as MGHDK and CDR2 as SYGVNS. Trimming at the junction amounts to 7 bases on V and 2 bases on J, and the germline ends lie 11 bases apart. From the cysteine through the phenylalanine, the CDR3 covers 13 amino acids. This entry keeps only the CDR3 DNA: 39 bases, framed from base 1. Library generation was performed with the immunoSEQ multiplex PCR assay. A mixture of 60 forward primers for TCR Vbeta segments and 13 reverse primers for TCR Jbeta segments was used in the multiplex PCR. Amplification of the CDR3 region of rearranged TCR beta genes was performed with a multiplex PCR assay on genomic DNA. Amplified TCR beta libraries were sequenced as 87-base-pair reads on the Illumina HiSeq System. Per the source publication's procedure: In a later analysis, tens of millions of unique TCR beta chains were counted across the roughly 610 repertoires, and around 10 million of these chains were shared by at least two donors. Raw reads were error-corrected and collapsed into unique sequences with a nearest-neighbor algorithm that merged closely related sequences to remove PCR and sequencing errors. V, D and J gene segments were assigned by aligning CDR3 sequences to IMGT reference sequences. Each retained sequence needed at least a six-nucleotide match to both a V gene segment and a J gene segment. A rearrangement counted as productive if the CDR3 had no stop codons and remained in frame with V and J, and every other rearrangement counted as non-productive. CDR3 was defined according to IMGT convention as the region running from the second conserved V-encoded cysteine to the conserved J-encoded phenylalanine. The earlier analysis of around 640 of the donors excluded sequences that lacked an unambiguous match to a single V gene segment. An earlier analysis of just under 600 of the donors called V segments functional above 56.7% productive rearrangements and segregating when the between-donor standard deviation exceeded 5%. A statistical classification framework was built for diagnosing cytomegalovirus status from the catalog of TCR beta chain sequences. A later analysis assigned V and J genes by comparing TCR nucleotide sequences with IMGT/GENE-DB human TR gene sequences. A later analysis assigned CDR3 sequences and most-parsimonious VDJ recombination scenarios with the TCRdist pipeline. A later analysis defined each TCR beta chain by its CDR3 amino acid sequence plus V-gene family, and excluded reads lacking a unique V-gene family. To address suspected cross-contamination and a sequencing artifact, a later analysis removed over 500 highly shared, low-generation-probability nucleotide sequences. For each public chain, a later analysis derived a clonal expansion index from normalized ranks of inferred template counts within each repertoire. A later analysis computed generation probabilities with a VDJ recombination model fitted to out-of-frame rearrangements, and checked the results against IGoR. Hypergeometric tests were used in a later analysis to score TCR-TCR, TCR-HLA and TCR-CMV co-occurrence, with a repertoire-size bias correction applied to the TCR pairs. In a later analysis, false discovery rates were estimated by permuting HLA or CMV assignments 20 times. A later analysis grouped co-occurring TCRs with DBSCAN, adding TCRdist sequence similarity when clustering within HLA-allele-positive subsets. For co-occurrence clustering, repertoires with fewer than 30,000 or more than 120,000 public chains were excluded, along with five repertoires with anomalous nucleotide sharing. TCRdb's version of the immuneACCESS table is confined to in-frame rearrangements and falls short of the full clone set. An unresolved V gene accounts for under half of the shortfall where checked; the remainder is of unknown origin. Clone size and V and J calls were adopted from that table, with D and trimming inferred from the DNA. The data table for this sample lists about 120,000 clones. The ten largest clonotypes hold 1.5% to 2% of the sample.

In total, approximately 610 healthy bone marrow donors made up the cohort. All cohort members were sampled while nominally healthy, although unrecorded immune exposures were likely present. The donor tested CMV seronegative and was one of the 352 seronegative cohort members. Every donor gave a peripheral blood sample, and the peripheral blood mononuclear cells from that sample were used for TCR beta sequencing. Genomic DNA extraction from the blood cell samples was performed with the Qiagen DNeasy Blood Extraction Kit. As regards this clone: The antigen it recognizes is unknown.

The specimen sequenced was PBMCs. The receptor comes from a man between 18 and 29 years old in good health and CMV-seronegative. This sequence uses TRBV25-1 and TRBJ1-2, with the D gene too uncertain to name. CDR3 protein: CASTAPGNYGYTF. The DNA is TGTGCCAGCACCGCCCCGGGGAACTATGGCTACACCTTC.